The 18 T cell receptor beta chains given below trace back to one sample, sequenced in a study of identical twins. TCRdb ran MiXCR on the 5' RACE reads and lists one entry per CDR3 protein. The data contain roughly 190,000 distinct CDR3 sequences, approximately 15% of them singletons. This sample was also put to use in a study of T cells expressing NK-cell markers.

The sample taken for sequencing was CD8+ T cells sorted from blood. These receptors originate from a woman between 18 and 30 years old in good health.

CDR3 in amino acids: CASSHRLAGSRYEQYF. As DNA, the CDR3 is TGCGCCAGCAGCCACCGACTAGCGGGGAGCCGCTACGAGCAGTACTTC. The chain carries TRBV4-1 and TRBJ2-7; TRBD2 aligns across 11 bases. Germline assignment: CDR1 MGHRA and CDR2 YSYEKL. The ends lost 3 bases at V and 3 bases at J; junction bases unmatched: 7. The CDR3 is 16 residues long.

The gene calls are TRBV27 and TRBJ2-3, with 7 bases identical to TRBD2. The CDR3 sequence is 20 residues long. Germline CDR1 and CDR2: MNHEY and SMNVEV (reference sequence). V lost 3 bases to trimming and J lost 5 bases; unmatched junction nucleotides: 23. CDR3 nucleotides: TGTGCCAGCAGTTTTCGGGGATATGGGTCAGGGCGGGAGATTGGAGATACGCAGTATTTT. It yields the protein CASSFRGYGSGREIGDTQYF.

This chain joins TRBV7-8 and TRBJ2-3; 7 bases are shared with TRBD2. The CDR3 length is 16 residues. Unmatched junction bases numbered 10, after V lost 1 base and J lost 6 bases. CDR1 is SGHVS, CDR2 FQNEAQ, per germline. The CDR3 here is CASSLETSPVRDTQYF. Written as DNA, the CDR3 is TGTGCCAGCAGCTTAGAGACTAGCCCTGTTCGGGATACGCAGTATTTT.

The chain has TRBV6-2 or TRBV6-3 and TRBJ2-1; 9 nucleotides match TRBD1. CDR3 length equals 15 residues. V was pared by 6 bases and J by 6 bases, with 9 bases of the junction left unmatched. Germline-derived CDR1 and CDR2 are MNHEY and SVGEGT. The CDR3 DNA reads as TGTGCCAGCAGCTACGGACAGGGGCTACTCAATGAGCAGTTCTTC. It codes for CASSYGQGLLNEQFF.

This clonotype was observed once. The CDR3 DNA reads as TGTGCCAGCAGAGTGATCGGACAGAACTATGGCTACACCTTC. Its translation is CASRVIGQNYGYTF. The chain links TRBV10-3 to TRBJ1-2; a possible D gene is TRBD1 (6 bases). Germline-derived CDR1 and CDR2 are ENHRY and SYGVKD. The V and J ends lost 10 bases and 2 bases respectively, with 17 bases between them. This CDR3 comprises 14 residues.

The chain is built from TRBV7-9 and TRBJ2-2, with a possible D match to TRBD1 (5 bases). The CDR3 has 15 residues. The germline V gene has CDR1 SEHNR and CDR2 FQNEAQ (reference sequence). Trimming left V 3 bases short and J 1 base short, with 9 bases between. CDR3 coding DNA: TGTGCCAGCAGCTTCTTAACAGGGAACACCGGGGAGCTGTTTTTT. It specifies CASSFLTGNTGELFF.

This clonotype was picked up a small number of times. The chain employs TRBV27 and TRBJ2-7; TRBD1 is a possible D gene (7 bases). CDR1 is MNHEY, CDR2 SMNVEV, per germline (reference sequence). The CDR3 sequence is 13 residues long. V was cut by 6 bases and J by 7 bases, with 16 bases left in between. The CDR3 spells CASRWQGGGEQYF. The DNA of the CDR3 is TGTGCCAGCAGATGGCAGGGGGGTGGGGAGCAGTACTTC.

The J gene is TRBJ2-1, the V gene TRBV6-2 or TRBV6-3; D is uncertain. Trimming shortened V by 0 bases and J by 0 bases, and 6 bases separated the two germline ends. The V gene's germline CDR1 is MNHEY and CDR2 SVGEGT. This CDR3 spans 15 amino acids. CDR3 DNA sequence: TGTGCCAGCAGTTACTCGCTTGTCTCCTACAATGAGCAGTTCTTC. Translating it yields CASSYSLVSYNEQFF.

Notes on this clonotype: A read error may produce the germline difference seen at one junction end. This chain links TRBV5-1 with TRBJ1-1; D is perhaps TRBD1 (5 bases). Looked up from germline, CDR1 is SGHRS and CDR2 is YFSETQ. This CDR3 region has 12 residues. The CDR3 spells CASARGNAEAFF. The CDR3 bases are TGCGCCAGCGCCCGGGGGAACGCTGAAGCTTTCTTT.

This clonotype was observed a handful of times. The chain has TRBV6-1 and TRBJ2-7; no clear D. CDR3 length: 14 residues. Germline V lookup: CDR1 MNHNS, CDR2 SASEGT. V was clipped by 5 bases and J by 2 bases, with 13 bases between them. In DNA, the CDR3 is TGTGCCAGCAGTCCGGACGGCAAACCCTACGAGCAGTACTTC. Translated, it gives CASSPDGKPYEQYF.

This chain links TRBV6-5 with TRBJ2-7; 9 bases match TRBD1. V shed 2 bases and J 2 bases; nucleotides not matched to a gene: 4. The V gene's germline CDR1 is MNHEY and CDR2 SVGAGI. The CDR3 runs to 15 residues. CDR3: CASSYGTGYTYEQYF. CDR3 nucleotide sequence: TGTGCCAGCAGTTACGGGACAGGGTATACCTACGAGCAGTACTTC.

The rearrangement joins TRBV7-3 to TRBJ2-3, with D possibly being TRBD2 (7 bases). The length of the CDR3 is 16 residues. The V and J ends lost 8 bases and 1 base respectively, with 19 bases between them. Germline V lookup: CDR1 SGHTA, CDR2 FQGTGA. The CDR3 bases are TGTGCCAGCGGAACCTTAGGGGGGGAGGGCACAGATACGCAGTATTTT. Encoded protein: CASGTLGGEGTDTQYF.

This clonotype was seen more than once but under ten times. The chain recombines TRBV12-3 or TRBV12-4 with TRBJ2-1; TRBD1 matches at 7 bases. The CDR3 has 14 residues. V gave up 5 bases and J gave up 4 bases; unmatched junction bases: 5. The CDR3 nucleotides read TGTGCCAGCAGTCCCCGGGACAGATACAATGAGCAGTTCTTC. Protein product: CASSPRDRYNEQFF.

This clonotype occurred a few times. The genes are TRBV2 and TRBJ2-3; the match to TRBD2 covers 7 bases. Losses at the gene ends were 11 bases for V and 4 bases for J; bases not matched to a gene: 6. Germline-derived CDR1 and CDR2 are SNHLY and FYNNEI. CDR3 length: 12 residues. The CDR3 coding sequence is TGTGCCCCCCGGACTAGAGCAGATACGCAGTATTTT. The encoded protein is CAPRTRADTQYF.

The table lists this clonotype with a few counts. The gene calls are TRBV5-1 and TRBJ2-1; 9 nucleotides line up with TRBD1. The CDR3 has 13 amino acids. Losses at the gene ends were 6 bases for V and 8 bases for J; bases not matched to a gene: 6. Germline loops: CDR1 SGHRS, CDR2 YFSETQ. The CDR3 loop is CASMGQGIDEQFF. The CDR3 region has the DNA TGCGCCAGCATGGGACAGGGAATCGATGAGCAGTTCTTC.

This clonotype was recorded many times. The gene calls are TRBV24-1 and TRBJ2-1; no definite D call. This CDR3 contains 12 residues. CDR1 is KGHDR, CDR2 SFDVKD, per germline. Deletions cut 6 bases from V and 5 bases from J, with 7 bases between. CDR3 amino acids: CATSSSDNEQFF. CDR3 coding DNA: TGTGCCACCAGTTCCTCAGACAATGAGCAGTTCTTC.

In its sample, this clonotype was seen a few times. The CDR3, as DNA: TGTGCCAGCATACCCTTCAGCGGAAACACCATATATTTT. Protein sequence: CASIPFSGNTIYF. This chain joins TRBV6-6 and TRBJ1-3; D uncertain. V was trimmed by 7 bases and J by 4 bases, leaving 11 bases between them. Germline CDR1 and CDR2: MNHNY and SVGAGI (reference sequence). This CDR3 contains 13 residues.

This clonotype turned up a few times. V is TRBV9 and J is TRBJ1-6, with 8 bases aligning to TRBD1. CDR1 and CDR2 from the germline V gene are SGDLS and YYNGEE. CDR3 length equals 16 residues. After removal of 3 bases from V and 0 bases from J, the junction contained 2 bases not matched to a gene. CDR3 sequence: CASSGQGSSYNSPLHF. The CDR3 nucleotides read TGTGCCAGCAGCGGACAGGGGAGCTCCTATAATTCACCCCTCCACTTT.